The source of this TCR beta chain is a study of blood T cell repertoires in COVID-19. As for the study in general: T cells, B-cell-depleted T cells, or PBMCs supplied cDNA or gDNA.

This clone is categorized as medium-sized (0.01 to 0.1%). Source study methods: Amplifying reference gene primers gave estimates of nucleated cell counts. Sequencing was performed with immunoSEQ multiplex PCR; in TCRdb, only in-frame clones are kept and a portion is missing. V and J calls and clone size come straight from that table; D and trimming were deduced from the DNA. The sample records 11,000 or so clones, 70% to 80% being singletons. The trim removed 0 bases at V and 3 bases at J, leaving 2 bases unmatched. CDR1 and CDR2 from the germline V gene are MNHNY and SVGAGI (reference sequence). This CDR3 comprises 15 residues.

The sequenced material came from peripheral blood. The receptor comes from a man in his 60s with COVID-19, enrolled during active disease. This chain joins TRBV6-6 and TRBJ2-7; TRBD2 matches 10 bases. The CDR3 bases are TGTGCCAGCAGTTACTCGGCTAGCGGGGGCTACGAGCAGTACTTC. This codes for CASSYSASGGYEQYF.